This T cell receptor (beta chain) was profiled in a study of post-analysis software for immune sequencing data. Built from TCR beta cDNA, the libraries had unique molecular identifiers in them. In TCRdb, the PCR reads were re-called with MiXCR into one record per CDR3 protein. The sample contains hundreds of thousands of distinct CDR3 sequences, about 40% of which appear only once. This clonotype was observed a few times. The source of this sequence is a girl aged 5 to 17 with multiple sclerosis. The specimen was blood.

The CDR3 DNA is TGTGCCATCAGTGATCCTTCTAGGGACTACCAAGAGACCCAGTACTTC. This codes for CAISDPSRDYQETQYF. V is TRBV10-3 and J is TRBJ2-5, with TRBD2 as a possible D gene (6 bases). CDR1 ENHRY and CDR2 SYGVKD come from the germline V gene. This CDR3 has 16 residues. V lost 3 bases and J lost 0, with 14 bases in between.